The clone carrying this T cell receptor beta chain occurred many times. Its antigen is unidentified. TCRdb ran MiXCR on the multiplex PCR reads and lists one entry per CDR3 protein. The sample lists about 220,000 distinct CDR3 sequences, about 34% occurring once. This entry is derived from a study of breast tumors, draining lymph nodes, adjacent tissues. Breast cancer patients provided tissue from their axillary draining lymph nodes. Germline V gene data show CDR1 as MGHRA and CDR2 as YSYEKL. V was clipped by 0 bases and J by 0 bases, with 12 bases between them. The CDR3 is 17 residues long. Study findings and constraints: Tumor and nontumor repertoires were significantly more similar in luminal-like than in basal-like breast cancer. Findings are consistent with lymph node origin and intratumoral expansion of most tumor T cells. Tumor T cell lymph node origin was a supported hypothesis, not proven. Tumor TCR diversity was below lymph nodes but above nontumor tissue.

The sequencing sample was made of axillary lymph node tissue. V and J are TRBV4-1 and TRBJ1-3; D uncertain. The receptor comes from a female donor with breast cancer. Some clones in this sample may be carry-over from other donors' samples. The DNA of the CDR3 is TGCGCCAGCAGCCAAGATTCGGCACCGTTCTCTGGAAACACCATATATTTT. Its protein product is CASSQDSAPFSGNTIYF.